The T cell receptor (beta chain) under discussion was sequenced for a study of beta chain features in type 1 diabetes. Every donor provided one heparinised blood draw, which averaged about 110 mL. Isolation of CD4+ naive, central memory, regulatory and stem cell-like memory cells was achieved by sorting via CD45RO/CCR7/CD25/CD127/CD95/CD27. The CDR3 has 16 amino acids. Trimming removed 2 bases from V and 3 bases from J; junction bases left unmatched: 10. From germline, CDR1 is SGHTA and CDR2 FQGTGA. The authors reverse transcribed all of the isolated RNA, so sequencing captured expressed TCRB transcripts. TCRdb's table, derived via immunoSEQ multiplex PCR, lists solely in-frame clones and lacks some. The sample carries about 340,000 clones, 6.5% to 10% recorded once.

Sample: central memory CD4+ T cells from blood. This clonotype originated in a young woman in good health. V is TRBV7-3 and J is TRBJ2-7; 7 bases match TRBD2. The CDR3 sequence is CASSLSGPSGGYEQYF. The DNA of the CDR3 is TGTGCCAGCAGCTTATCTGGACCTTCGGGAGGCTACGAGCAGTACTTC.